A single sample is the source of the 7 T cell receptor beta chains below, sequenced in a study of tissue T cells after allogeneic stem cell transplantation. Profiling relied on immunoSEQ multiplex PCR, and the TCRdb table lists in-frame clones only, not all of them. Among approximately 1,200 clones listed, less than 85% were seen once. The specimen was skin, collected at autopsy. The receptors here all came from a male patient aged 60 or over with steroid-refractory graft-versus-host disease after an allogeneic stem cell transplant. The graft donor may be the source of some T cells.

The chain recombines TRBV5-6 with TRBJ2-3; no definite D call. CDR3 length: 14 amino acids. The V end lost 6 bases, the J end lost 3 bases, and 14 bases lay between the germline ends. Germline CDR1 and CDR2: SGHDT and YYEEEE. CDR3 loop: CASKGFVRTDTQYF. CDR3 nucleotides: TGTGCCAGCAAGGGATTCGTCAGGACAGATACGCAGTATTTT.

The chain has TRBV25-1 and TRBJ1-5; no clear D gene. V lost 8 bases and J lost 4, with 6 bases in between. There are 11 residues in the CDR3. The germline CDR1 and CDR2 sequences are MGHDK and SYGVNS. This CDR3 is CASGINQPQHF. The CDR3 DNA reads TGTGCCAGCGGGATTAATCAGCCCCAGCATTTT.

The chain has TRBV2 and TRBJ2-5, with D perhaps TRBD2 (5 bases). The CDR3 extends over 13 amino acids. From germline, CDR1 is SNHLY and CDR2 FYNNEI. V gave up 0 bases and J gave up 11 bases, with 13 bases separating them. The CDR3 sequence is CASSEARASRQYF. The CDR3 DNA reads as TGTGCCAGCAGTGAAGCTCGGGCTAGCCGGCAGTACTTC.

V and J are TRBV19 and TRBJ1-2; a weak D match, TRBD1 (5 bases). Trimming took 6 bases from V and 0 from J, leaving 8 bases between them. The V gene's germline CDR1 is LNHDA and CDR2 SQIVND (reference sequence). This CDR3 is built from 13 residues. CDR3 DNA sequence: TGTGCCAGTAGCGGACAAGCTAACTATGGCTACACCTTC. It specifies CASSGQANYGYTF.

By frequency in the sample, this clone is large. This rearrangement joins TRBV15 to TRBJ1-3; D possibly corresponds to TRBD1 (5 bases). Germline-derived CDR1 and CDR2 are LNHNV and YYDKDF (reference sequence). This CDR3 has 18 amino acids. The V end was cut by 3 bases, the J end by 1 base, with 19 bases between. The CDR3 sequence is CATSRTFIRVPSGNTIYF. Written as DNA, the CDR3 is TGTGCCACCAGCAGGACCTTTATCAGGGTGCCATCTGGAAACACCATATATTTT.

The chain carries TRBV29-1 and TRBJ2-7; D unresolved. V was shortened by 6 bases and J by 5 bases, with 20 bases between the two germline ends. The CDR3 loop spans 14 amino acids. Germline V CDR1 and CDR2: SQVTM, ANQGSEA. This chain's CDR3 is CSVPNPSTGHEQYF. CDR3 coding DNA: TGCAGCGTCCCAAACCCCTCGACTGGCCACGAGCAGTACTTC.

The chain links TRBV4-3 to TRBJ2-1, with D possibly being TRBD1 (5 bases). From germline, CDR1 is LGHNA and CDR2 YSLEER. The CDR3 runs to 16 residues. The V end lost 1 base, the J end lost 7 bases, and 17 bases lay between the germline ends. CDR3 in amino acids: CASSQVGLGPGNEQFF. CDR3 DNA sequence: TGCGCCAGCAGCCAAGTAGGGCTGGGGCCTGGGAATGAGCAGTTCTTC.